The clone carrying this TCR gamma chain was observed a few times. This record belongs to a study of gamma-delta T cells after stem cell transplantation. V trimming: 1 base; J trimming: 7 bases; junction bases outside the gene matches: 7. The CDR3 totals 17 residues. From germline, CDR1 is GITISATS and CDR2 ISYDGTV (reference sequence). TCRdb reapplied CATT to the RT-PCR reads. The profile shows about 1,800 gamma-chain clones, nearly 2% of them singletons. The sequenced sample was gamma-delta T cells. The rearrangement uses TRGV9 and TRGJP. The sequence derives from a human donor. It is not recorded whose cells these are; they may come from a transplant donor. The CDR3 is CALWEVLPELGKKIKVF. The CDR3 DNA sequence: TGTGCCTTGTGGGAGGTACTGCCGGAGTTGGGCAAAAAAATCAAGGTATTT.